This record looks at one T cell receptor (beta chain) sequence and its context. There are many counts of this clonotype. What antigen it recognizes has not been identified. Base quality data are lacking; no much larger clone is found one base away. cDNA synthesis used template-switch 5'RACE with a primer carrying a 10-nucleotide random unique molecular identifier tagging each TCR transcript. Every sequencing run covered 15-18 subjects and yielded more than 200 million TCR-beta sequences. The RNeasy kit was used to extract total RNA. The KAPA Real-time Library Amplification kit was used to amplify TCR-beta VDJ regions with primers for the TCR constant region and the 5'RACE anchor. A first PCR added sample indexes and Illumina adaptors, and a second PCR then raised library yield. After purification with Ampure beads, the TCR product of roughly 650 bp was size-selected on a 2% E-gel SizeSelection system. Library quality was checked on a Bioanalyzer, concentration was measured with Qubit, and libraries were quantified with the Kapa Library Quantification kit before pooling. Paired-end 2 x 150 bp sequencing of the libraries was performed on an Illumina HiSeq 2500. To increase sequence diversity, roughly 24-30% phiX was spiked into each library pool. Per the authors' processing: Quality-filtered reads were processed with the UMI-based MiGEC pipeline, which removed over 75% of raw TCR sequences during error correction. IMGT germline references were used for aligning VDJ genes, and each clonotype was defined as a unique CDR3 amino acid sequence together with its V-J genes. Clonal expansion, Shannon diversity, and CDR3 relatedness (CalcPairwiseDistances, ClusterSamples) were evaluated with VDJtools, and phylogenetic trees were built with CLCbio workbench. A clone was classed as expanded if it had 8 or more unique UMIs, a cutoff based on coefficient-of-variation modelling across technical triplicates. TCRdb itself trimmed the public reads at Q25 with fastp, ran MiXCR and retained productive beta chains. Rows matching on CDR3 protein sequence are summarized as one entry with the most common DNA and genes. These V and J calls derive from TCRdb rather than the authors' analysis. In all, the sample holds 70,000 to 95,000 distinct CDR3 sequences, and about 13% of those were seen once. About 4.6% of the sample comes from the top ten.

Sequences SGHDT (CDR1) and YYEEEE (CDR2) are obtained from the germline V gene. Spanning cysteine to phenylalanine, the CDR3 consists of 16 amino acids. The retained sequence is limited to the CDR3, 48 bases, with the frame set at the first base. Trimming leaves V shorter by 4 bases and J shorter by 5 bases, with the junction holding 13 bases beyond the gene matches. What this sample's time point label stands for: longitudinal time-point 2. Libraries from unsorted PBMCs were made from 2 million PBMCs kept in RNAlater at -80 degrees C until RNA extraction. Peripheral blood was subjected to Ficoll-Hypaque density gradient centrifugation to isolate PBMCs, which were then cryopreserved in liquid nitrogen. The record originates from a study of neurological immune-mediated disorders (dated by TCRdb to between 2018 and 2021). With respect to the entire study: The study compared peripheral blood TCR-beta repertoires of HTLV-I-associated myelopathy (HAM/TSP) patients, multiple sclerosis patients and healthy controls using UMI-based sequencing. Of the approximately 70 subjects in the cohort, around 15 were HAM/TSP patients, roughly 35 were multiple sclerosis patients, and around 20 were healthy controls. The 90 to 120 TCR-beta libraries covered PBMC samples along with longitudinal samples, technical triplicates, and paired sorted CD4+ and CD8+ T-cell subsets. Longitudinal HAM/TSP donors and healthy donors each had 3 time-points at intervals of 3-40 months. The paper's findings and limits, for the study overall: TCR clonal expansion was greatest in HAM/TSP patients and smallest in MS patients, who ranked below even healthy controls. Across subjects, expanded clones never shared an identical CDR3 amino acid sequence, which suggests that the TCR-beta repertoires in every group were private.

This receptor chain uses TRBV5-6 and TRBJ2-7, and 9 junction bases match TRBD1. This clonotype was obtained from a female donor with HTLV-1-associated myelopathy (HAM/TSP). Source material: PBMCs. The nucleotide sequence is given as TGTGCCAGCAGCCCCACGGGACAGGGAACTTATCACGAGCAGTACTTC. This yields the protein CASSPTGQGTYHEQYF. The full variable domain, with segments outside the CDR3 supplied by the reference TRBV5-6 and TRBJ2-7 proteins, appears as DAGVTQSPTHLIKTRGQQVTLRCSPKSGHDTVSWYQQALGQGPQFIFQYYEEEERQRGNFPDRFSGHQFPNYSSELNVNALLLGDSALYLCASSPTGQGTYHEQYFGPGTRLTVT.